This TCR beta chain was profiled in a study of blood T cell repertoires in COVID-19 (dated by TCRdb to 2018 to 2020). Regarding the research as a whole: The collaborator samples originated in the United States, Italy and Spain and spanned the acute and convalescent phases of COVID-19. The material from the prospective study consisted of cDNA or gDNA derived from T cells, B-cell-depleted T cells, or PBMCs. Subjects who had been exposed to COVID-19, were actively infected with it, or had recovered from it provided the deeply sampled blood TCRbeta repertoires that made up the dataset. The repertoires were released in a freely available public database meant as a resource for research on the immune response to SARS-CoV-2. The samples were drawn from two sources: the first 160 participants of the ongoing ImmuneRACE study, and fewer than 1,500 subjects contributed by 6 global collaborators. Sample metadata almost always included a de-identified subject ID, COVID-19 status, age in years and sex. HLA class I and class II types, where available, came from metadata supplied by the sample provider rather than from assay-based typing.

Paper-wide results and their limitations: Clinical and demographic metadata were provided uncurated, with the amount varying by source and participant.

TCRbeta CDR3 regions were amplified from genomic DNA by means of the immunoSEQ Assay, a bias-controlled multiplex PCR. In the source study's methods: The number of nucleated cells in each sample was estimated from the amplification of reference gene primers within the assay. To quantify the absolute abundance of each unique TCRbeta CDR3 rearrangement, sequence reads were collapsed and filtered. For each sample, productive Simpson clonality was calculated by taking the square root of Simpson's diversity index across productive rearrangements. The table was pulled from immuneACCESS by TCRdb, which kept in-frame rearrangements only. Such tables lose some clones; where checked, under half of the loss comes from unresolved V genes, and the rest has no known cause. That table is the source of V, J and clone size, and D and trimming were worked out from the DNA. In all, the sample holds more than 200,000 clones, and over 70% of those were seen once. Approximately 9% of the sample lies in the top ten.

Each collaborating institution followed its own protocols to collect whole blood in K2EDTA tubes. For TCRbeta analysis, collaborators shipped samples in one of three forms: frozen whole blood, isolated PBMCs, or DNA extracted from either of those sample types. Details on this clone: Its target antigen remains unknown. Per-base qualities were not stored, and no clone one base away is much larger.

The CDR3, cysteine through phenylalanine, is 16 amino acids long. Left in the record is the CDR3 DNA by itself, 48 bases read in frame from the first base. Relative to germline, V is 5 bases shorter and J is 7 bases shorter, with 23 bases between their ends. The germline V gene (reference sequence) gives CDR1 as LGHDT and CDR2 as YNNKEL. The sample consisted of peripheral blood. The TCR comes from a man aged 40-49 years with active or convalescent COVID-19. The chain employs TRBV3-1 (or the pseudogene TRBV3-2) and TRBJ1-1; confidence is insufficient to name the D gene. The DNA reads TGTGCCAGCAGCTCCTGGGCGGGGATTGACTCGAATGAAGCTTTCTTT. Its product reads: CASSSWAGIDSNEAFF.